The rows below give T cell receptor beta chains drawn from one sample of a study of T-cell reconstitution after alpha-beta-depleted transplantation in children. TCRdb re-called the PCR reads with MiXCR, one entry per CDR3 protein. The sample yields around 700,000 distinct CDR3 sequences, 13% seen once. Specimen: PBMCs, collected before TCRalphabeta/CD19-depleted stem cell transplant. These receptors were collected from a girl between 2 and 10 years old with congenital amegakaryocytic thrombocytopenia, due to receive a stem cell transplant. The CDR3 runs from the conserved cysteine through the conserved F or W. The D gene is left open where the match is weak. Rows may omit the clone size; those that give it use once, few, many or a size class.

clone_size	d_call	v_call	j_call	cdr3_nt	cdr3_aa
-	-	TRBV15	TRBJ1-4	TGTGCCACCAGCAGAGTCGGGACTCGAAGGGAAAAACTGTTTTTT	CATSRVGTRREKLFF
few	-	TRBV18	TRBJ2-3	TGTGCCAGCCGGGTGGAGGATACGCAGTATTTT	CASRVEDTQYF
many	TRBD1	TRBV7-6	TRBJ1-6	TGTGCCAGCAGCTCGCTGACAGGGGAGTTAGCACCCCTCCACTTT	CASSSLTGELAPLHF
many	TRBD2	TRBV6-1	TRBJ2-3	TGTGCCAGCAGCCTCCTTAGGGAGGGCGCAGATACGCAGTATTTT	CASSLLREGADTQYF
few	-	TRBV18	TRBJ2-4	TGTGCCAGCTCACCACCTGTAGTCAACATTCAGTACTTC	CASSPPVVNIQYF
many	-	TRBV5-1	TRBJ2-1	TGCGCCAGCAGCTTGCTGAGGCATGAGCAGTTCTTC	CASSLLRHEQFF
few	TRBD2	TRBV3-1	TRBJ2-7	TGTGCCAGCAGCCAATGGACTAGCGGTAACTACGAGCAGTACTTC	CASSQWTSGNYEQYF
many	TRBD2	TRBV20-1	TRBJ2-7	TGCAGTGCCCTACTAGCGGGAGAAAACGAGCAGTACTTC	CSALLAGENEQYF
many	TRBD2	TRBV20-1	TRBJ2-3	TGCAGTGCTAGCCCGACTAGCGGTAGCACAGATACGCAGTATTTT	CSASPTSGSTDTQYF
-	-	TRBV7-2	TRBJ2-7	TGTGCCAGCAGCTCCGACTGGAATTCCTACGAGCAGTACTTC	CASSSDWNSYEQYF
-	TRBD2	TRBV4-1	TRBJ2-1	TGCGCCAGCAGCCACTTACTAGCGGGAGAATACAATGAGCAGTTCTTC	CASSHLLAGEYNEQFF
-	-	TRBV15	TRBJ1-5	TGTGCCACCAGCAAAGGCGATCAGCCCCAGCATTTT	CATSKGDQPQHF
many	TRBD1	TRBV24-1	TRBJ2-7	TGTGCCACCAGTGATGGACAGGGAATCAACGAGCAGTACTTC	CATSDGQGINEQYF
few	-	TRBV7-9	TRBJ2-1	TGTGCCAGCAGCTTAGGCAACCTCGGCTCCTACAATGAGCAGTTCTTC	CASSLGNLGSYNEQFF
many	-	TRBV20-1	TRBJ1-6	TGCAGTGCTAGAGTTGGGGGGGGCAATTCACCCCTCCACTTT	CSARVGGGNSPLHF
many	TRBD1	TRBV20-1	TRBJ1-1	TGCAGTGCTAGAGTAGGGGGCCAGGGGGTGGTTACTGAAGCTTTCTTT	CSARVGGQGVVTEAFF
few	TRBD2	TRBV5-1	TRBJ2-2	TGCGCCAGCAGATTAGCGGGAGCGAACACCGGGGAGCTGTTTTTT	CASRLAGANTGELFF
many	TRBD2	TRBV20-1	TRBJ2-3	TGCAGTGCTAGGTTGGGGACTAGCGGCTTAGATACGCAGTATTTT	CSARLGTSGLDTQYF
many	-	TRBV20-1	TRBJ1-2	TGCAGTGCTAGACCCAGATGGATCTATGGCTACACCTTC	CSARPRWIYGYTF
many	TRBD1	TRBV6-1	TRBJ2-7	TGTGCCAGCAGCCGGACAGGGTACTACGAGCAGTACTTC	CASSRTGYYEQYF
many	TRBD1	TRBV7-6	TRBJ2-3	TGTGCCAGCAGCTCCCCGCCAGGGGGTTTGGATACGCAGTATTTT	CASSSPPGGLDTQYF
-	-	TRBV14	TRBJ2-1	TGTGCCAGCAGCCCCCCGTTTTCCTACAATGAGCAGTTCTTC	CASSPPFSYNEQFF
-	-	TRBV7-9	TRBJ1-1	TGTGCCAGCAACCGGGTGGGGAACACTGAAGCTTTCTTT	CASNRVGNTEAFF
-	-	TRBV28	TRBJ2-1	TGTGCCATGAGCCGTATCCTACTAGCCTTGAATGAGCAGTTCTTC	CAMSRILLALNEQFF
-	TRBD2	TRBV12-3/TRBV12-4	TRBJ2-1	TGTGCCAGCAGCATCACTAGCGGCCCCTACAATGAGCAGTTCTTC	CASSITSGPYNEQFF
many	-	TRBV28	TRBJ2-7	TGTGCCAGCACCGCAAGAGGGGGTACCTACGAGCAGTACTTC	CASTARGGTYEQYF
few	-	TRBV29-1	TRBJ2-3	TGCAGCGTTGAAGATAGGGTGTTCACAGATACGCAGTATTTT	CSVEDRVFTDTQYF
many	TRBD1	TRBV10-3	TRBJ2-2	TGTGCCATGGACAGGGGAGGCACCGGGGAGCTGTTTTTT	CAMDRGGTGELFF
many	TRBD2	TRBV20-1	TRBJ2-1	TGCAGTGCACAGGGATGGCCTAGCGGGGGGGGAAGGAACAATGAGCAGTTCTTC	CSAQGWPSGGGRNNEQFF
many	-	TRBV20-1	TRBJ2-5	TGCAGTGCTCGTGGGGCAGACGGCGAAGAGACCCAGTACTTC	CSARGADGEETQYF
few	TRBD1	TRBV5-1	TRBJ1-6	TGCGCCAGCAGCTCAGGACAGGGTGATTCACCCCTCCACTTT	CASSSGQGDSPLHF
few	TRBD2	TRBV20-1	TRBJ2-1	TGCAGTGCTAGAGACAATAGCGGGAGGGCCATGGATGAGCAGTTCTTC	CSARDNSGRAMDEQFF
few	TRBD2	TRBV25-1	TRBJ2-7	TGTGCCAGCAGAAGAGCGGGAGGGCCAAACTACGAGCAGTACTTC	CASRRAGGPNYEQYF
many	-	TRBV7-7	TRBJ2-1	TGTGCCAGCAGCTTAGAGTGGAGACCCCCCTACAATGAGCAGTTCTTC	CASSLEWRPPYNEQFF
few	TRBD1	TRBV7-8	TRBJ2-7	TGTGCCAGCAGCTTAGCGCAAGGACAGGGATCCGAGCAGTACTTC	CASSLAQGQGSEQYF
many	-	TRBV5-1	TRBJ2-7	TGCGCCAGCAGGATTCGGGAGAAGGGCAACGAGCAGTACTTC	CASRIREKGNEQYF
many	-	TRBV7-2	TRBJ2-3	TGTGCCAGCAGCCAAATGGGCGTGTCAGATACGCAGTATTTT	CASSQMGVSDTQYF
few	-	TRBV6-1	TRBJ1-2	TGTGCCAGCCTCAAACCTATCTATGGCTACACCTTC	CASLKPIYGYTF